Each of the 28 T cell receptor beta chains below was sequenced from the same sample in a study of blood T cell repertoires in COVID-19. Only in-frame clones appear in the TCRdb table, and some are missing; sequencing was by immunoSEQ multiplex PCR. This repertoire shows roughly 340,000 clones, around 86% found once; its top ten account for roughly 6.3%. Sequenced input: peripheral blood. The receptors stem from a woman aged 45-59 years with COVID-19, enrolled during active disease.

The V and J genes are TRBV7-9 and TRBJ1-5; no definite D call. The CDR3 consists of 16 residues. CDR1 is SEHNR, CDR2 FQNEAQ, per germline (reference sequence). V lost 1 base, J lost 5 bases, and 15 bases lay in between. The CDR3 DNA is TGTGCCAGCAGCTTAGTCGGCAGCGCCCGACATCAGCCCCAGCATTTT. It translates to CASSLVGSARHQPQHF.

The V and J genes are TRBV6-6 and TRBJ1-2, with 7 bases lining up with TRBD1. This CDR3 is built from 16 residues. V lost 0 bases, J lost 6 bases, and 10 bases stayed unmatched. CDR1 MNHNY and CDR2 SVGAGI come from the germline V gene (reference sequence). The chain's CDR3 is CASSYSATGIVDGYTF. CDR3 bases: TGTGCCAGCAGTTACTCAGCGACAGGGATCGTCGATGGCTACACCTTC.

The genes are TRBV5-1 and TRBJ2-7, with TRBD2 matching 9 bases. This CDR3 comprises 16 residues. The germline gives CDR1 SGHRS, CDR2 YFSETQ. V lost 4 bases, J lost 2 bases, and 10 bases stayed unmatched. For the CDR3, the DNA is TGCGCCAGCAGCCCCGGGGGGACTAGCCTCACCTACGAGCAGTACTTC. This encodes CASSPGGTSLTYEQYF.

The rearrangement links TRBV19 to TRBJ1-1; the D gene is possibly TRBD1 (5 bases). Germline values: CDR1 LNHDA, CDR2 SQIVND (reference sequence). V was cut by 3 bases and J by 5 bases, with 10 bases left in between. The CDR3 covers 13 residues. CDR3 in amino acids: CASSIRGSTEAFF. The CDR3, as DNA: TGTGCCAGTAGTATTAGGGGCAGTACTGAAGCTTTCTTT.

The V and J genes are TRBV10-1 and TRBJ2-7, with D perhaps TRBD1 (5 bases). V lost 2 bases and J 3 bases, leaving 14 bases between the germline ends. There are 15 residues in the CDR3. Germline lookup yields CDR1 WNHNN and CDR2 SYGVQD (reference sequence). For the CDR3, the DNA is TGCGCCAGCAGTGAGGGGGCTGGGGTCTTCTACGAGCAGTACTTC. Translating gives CASSEGAGVFYEQYF.

This clone was observed a few times. The chain links TRBV7-2 to TRBJ1-1, with a tentative D call TRBD1 (5 bases). Trimming took 1 base from V and 7 from J, leaving 10 bases between them. The CDR3 extends over 13 amino acids. Germline V gives CDR1 SGHTA, CDR2 FQGNSA. CDR3 residues: CASSLEYRLEAFF. The CDR3 DNA sequence: TGTGCCAGCAGCTTAGAGTACAGGCTTGAAGCTTTCTTT. The complete variable domain, with remaining parts taken from reference TRBV7-2 and TRBJ1-1, reads GAGVSQSPSNKVTEKGKDVELRCDPISGHTALYWYRQSLGQGLEFLIYFQGNSAPDKSGLPSDRFSAERTGGSVSTLTIQRTQQEDSAVYLCASSLEYRLEAFFGQGTRLTVV.

The rearrangement uses TRBV29-1 and TRBJ2-7; TRBD2 aligns across 7 bases. J was trimmed by 4 bases and V by 4 bases; bases with no gene match: 10. The germline V gene has CDR1 SQVTM and CDR2 ANQGSEA. The length of the CDR3 is 14 residues. Written as DNA, the CDR3 is TGCAGCGTTGTCTGGCGGGAGTCTGAATACGAGCAGTACTTC. It codes for CSVVWRESEYEQYF.

This chain's CDR3 is CASFGRDRGHGEQFF. CDR3 in DNA: TGTGCCAGCTTCGGGCGGGACAGGGGGCATGGTGAGCAGTTCTTC. The rearrangement uses TRBV5-4 and TRBJ2-1; 12 nucleotides match TRBD1. Germline CDR1 and CDR2: SGHNT and YYREEE (reference sequence). V shed 7 bases and J 9 bases; nucleotides not matched to a gene: 11. CDR3 size: 15 residues.

In DNA, the CDR3 is TGTGCCAGCAGCCCCGACCCGGGACAGATCTACGAGCAGTACTTC. Encoded protein: CASSPDPGQIYEQYF. The chain carries TRBV7-2 and TRBJ2-7; 7 positions agree with TRBD1. The germline CDR1 and CDR2 sequences are SGHTA and FQGNSA. The V segment lost 5 bases and the J segment 3 bases; nucleotides outside the gene matches: 10. This CDR3 is 15 amino acids long.

This chain joins TRBV19 and TRBJ1-4; D is perhaps TRBD1 (5 bases). V gave up 1 base and J gave up 7 bases, with 19 bases separating them. The CDR3 covers 17 residues. CDR1 and CDR2 (germline): LNHDA, SQIVND (reference sequence). The CDR3 sequence: CASSIGWGVSAPEKLFF. CDR3 DNA: TGTGCCAGTAGTATAGGATGGGGCGTCTCGGCGCCTGAAAAACTGTTTTTT. The complete variable domain, with remaining parts taken from reference TRBV19 and TRBJ1-4, reads DGGITQSPKYLFRKEGQNVTLSCEQNLNHDAMYWYRQDPGQGLRLIYYSQIVNDFQKGDIAEGYSVSREKKESFPLTVTSAQKNPTAFYLCASSIGWGVSAPEKLFFGSGTQLSVL.

The rearrangement links TRBV21-1 to TRBJ2-7; no DNA check was done on the table's D call, TRBD1. TRBV21-1 is termed a pseudogene. This CDR3 has 17 amino acids. CDR3 sequence: CASSPRFNRGSSYEQYF. The CDR3 DNA is TGTGCCAGCAGCCCCCGCTTTAACAGGGGAAGCTCCTACGAGCAGTACTTC.

The chain links TRBV11-3 to TRBJ2-1; weak D call: TRBD1 (5 bases). The CDR3 consists of 13 residues. The germline V gene has CDR1 SGHNT and CDR2 YENEEA. With 1 base removed from V and 9 bases from J, the gap between germline ends came to 10 bases. CDR3 nucleotides: TGTGCCAGCAGCTTAGGCCATAGGGGTGAGCAGTTCTTC. This sequence encodes CASSLGHRGEQFF.

This chain connects TRBV2 to TRBJ1-6, with no clear D. The germline V gene has CDR1 SNHLY and CDR2 FYNNEI. The CDR3 totals 16 residues. V lost 1 base, J lost 0 bases, and 7 bases lay in between. For the CDR3, the DNA is TGTGCCAGCAGTGAAGGACTGAACTCCTATAATTCACCCCTCCACTTT. Its translation: CASSEGLNSYNSPLHF. The full variable domain, with the rest looked up from reference TRBV2 and TRBJ1-6, is EPEVTQTPSHQVTQMGQEVILRCVPISNHLYFYWYRQILGQKVEFLVSFYNNEISEKSEIFDDQFSVERPDGSNFTLKIRSTKLEDSAMYFCASSEGLNSYNSPLHFGNGTRLTVT.

The V and J genes are TRBV7-2 and TRBJ2-7, with 8 bases identical to TRBD2. J gave up 2 bases and V 1 base, and 1 base lay outside the gene matches. CDR3 length: 14 amino acids. Germline CDR1 reads SGHTA; CDR2 reads FQGNSA. The CDR3, as DNA: TGTGCCAGCAGCTTAGGGCGGGAGGCCTACGAGCAGTACTTC. It is translated as CASSLGREAYEQYF.

CDR3 bases: TGTGCCAGTAGTATTTTGGCAGGCTCTAGCGGTTTCTACGAGCAGTACTTC. This sequence encodes CASSILAGSSGFYEQYF. The chain carries TRBV19 and TRBJ2-7, with 7 bases aligning to TRBD2. V shed 3 bases and J 3 bases; nucleotides not matched to a gene: 14. CDR1 and CDR2 from the germline V gene are LNHDA and SQIVND (reference sequence). The CDR3 is made up of 17 amino acids.

The V call is TRBV27, the J call TRBJ1-1, with 7 bases identical to TRBD1. This CDR3 spans 16 amino acids. V shed 2 bases, J shed 4 bases, and the junction held 10 bases outside the gene matches. Germline CDR1 and CDR2: MNHEY and SMNVEV (reference sequence). In nucleotides, the CDR3 is TGTGCCAGCAGTTTACGGAATAACAGGGGTGGCACTGAAGCTTTCTTT. Translating gives CASSLRNNRGGTEAFF.

In nucleotides, the CDR3 is TGTGCTAGTGGTTCGGAGCGGGAGAGGTCCTACAATGAGCAGTTCTTC. Encoded protein: CASGSERERSYNEQFF. The genes are TRBV12-5 and TRBJ2-1; 8 nucleotides align to TRBD2. This CDR3 has 16 amino acids. V shed 4 bases and J 1 base; nucleotides not matched to a gene: 6. Per germline, CDR1 LGHNT and CDR2 FRNRAP.

This rearrangement joins TRBV19 to TRBJ1-3; D is perhaps TRBD1 (5 bases). The ends were cut back, 10 bases at V and 0 bases at J, with 13 bases in the middle. Germline V lookup: CDR1 LNHDA, CDR2 SQIVND (reference sequence). The CDR3 has 14 residues. The chain's CDR3 is CATRRQNSGNTIYF. The CDR3 DNA follows: TGTGCCACCAGAAGACAGAACTCTGGAAACACCATATATTTT.

The V gene is TRBV14, the J gene TRBJ2-1; weak D call: TRBD2 (6 bases). Trimming removed 0 bases from V and 4 bases from J, with 13 bases in between. CDR3 length equals 16 residues. CDR1 SGHDN and CDR2 FVKESK come from the germline V gene. CDR3 region: CASSQDGGTVYNEQFF. The CDR3 DNA is TGTGCCAGCAGCCAAGATGGCGGGACCGTGTACAATGAGCAGTTCTTC.

The gene calls are TRBV25-1 and TRBJ2-5; D not resolved. Trimming shortened V by 4 bases and J by 4 bases, and 10 bases separated the two germline ends. Germline CDR1 and CDR2: MGHDK and SYGVNS. The CDR3 spans 13 residues. CDR3 in amino acids: CASSANFLETQYF. The CDR3 DNA is TGTGCCAGCAGTGCGAACTTTTTAGAGACCCAGTACTTC.

V gene TRBV29-1 combines with J gene TRBJ2-7; a possible D gene is TRBD1 (6 bases). The ends were cut back, 0 bases at V and 2 bases at J, with 11 bases in the middle. CDR1 SQVTM and CDR2 ANQGSEA come from the germline V gene. This CDR3 spans 14 amino acids. CDR3 nucleotide sequence: TGCAGCGTTGAAGATGGGGACACCCCCTACGAGCAGTACTTC. It specifies CSVEDGDTPYEQYF.

This chain joins TRBV2 and TRBJ2-1, with 10 nucleotides matching TRBD2. The CDR3 covers 14 residues. The V segment lost 6 bases and the J segment 13 bases; nucleotides outside the gene matches: 12. In germline, CDR1 is SNHLY, CDR2 FYNNEI. CDR3 bases: TGTGCCAGCAGAAGGGCTAGCGGGAGTATAGACCAGTTCTTC. Translated: CASRRASGSIDQFF.

The J gene is TRBJ2-5, the V gene TRBV5-4, with 7 bases lining up with TRBD1. J gave up 0 bases and V 3 bases, and 5 bases lay outside the gene matches. Germline assignment: CDR1 SGHNT and CDR2 YYREEE (reference sequence). The CDR3 runs to 15 residues. The chain's CDR3 is CASSSSTGDQETQYF. CDR3 nucleotide sequence: TGTGCCAGCAGCTCGTCAACAGGGGACCAAGAGACCCAGTACTTC.

This clone was seen more than once but under ten times. The V call is TRBV6-2 or TRBV6-3, the J call TRBJ1-5, with D uncertain. The CDR3 is made up of 13 amino acids. V was clipped by 4 bases and J by 3 bases, with 7 bases between them. Germline CDR1 MNHEY, CDR2 SVGEGT. The CDR3 nucleotides are TGTGCCAGCAGTTCCTACCTCAATCAGCCCCAGCATTTT. It specifies CASSSYLNQPQHF.

This clone was observed a single time. The genes are TRBV28 and TRBJ1-5, with D possibly being TRBD1 (6 bases). The CDR3 runs to 14 residues. Germline V gene sequence: CDR1 MDHEN, CDR2 SYDVKM. Trimming pared 5 bases from V and 4 bases from J, leaving 12 bases between. CDR3 sequence reads: CASSRVQGNQPQHF. The CDR3 coding sequence is TGTGCCAGCAGTCGGGTTCAGGGGAATCAGCCCCAGCATTTT.

The table lists this clone with a few counts. The rearrangement joins TRBV18 to TRBJ1-3; 7 nucleotides match TRBD1. This CDR3 has 15 residues. Germline-derived CDR1 and CDR2 are KGHSH and LQKENI. Unmatched junction bases numbered 4, after V lost 2 bases and J lost 3 bases. The CDR3 DNA follows: TGTGCCAGCTCACCAACAGGGGCCATTGGAAACACCATATATTTT. Residues: CASSPTGAIGNTIYF. The full variable domain, completed using reference TRBV18 and TRBJ1-3, is NAGVMQNPRHLVRRRGQEARLRCSPMKGHSHVYWYRQLPEEGLKFMVYLQKENIIDESGMPKERFSAEFPKEGPSILRIQQVVRGDSAAYFCASSPTGAIGNTIYFGEGSWLTVV.

V gene TRBV19 combines with J gene TRBJ1-2, with 7 bases lining up with TRBD1. This CDR3 is built from 14 residues. Germline V gives CDR1 LNHDA, CDR2 SQIVND (reference sequence). V shed 10 bases and J 3 bases; nucleotides not matched to a gene: 11. This CDR3 is CATKNGTVDYGYTF. The CDR3 DNA is TGTGCCACCAAAAACGGGACAGTAGACTATGGCTACACCTTC.

The rearrangement joins TRBV19 to TRBJ1-5; D is ambiguous. Germline lookup yields CDR1 LNHDA and CDR2 SQIVND (reference sequence). The CDR3 sequence is 16 residues long. V was clipped by 2 bases and J by 0 bases, with 11 bases between them. As DNA, the CDR3 is TGTGCCAGTAGTATAATCCCCAGATATAGCAATCAGCCCCAGCATTTT. It codes for CASSIIPRYSNQPQHF.